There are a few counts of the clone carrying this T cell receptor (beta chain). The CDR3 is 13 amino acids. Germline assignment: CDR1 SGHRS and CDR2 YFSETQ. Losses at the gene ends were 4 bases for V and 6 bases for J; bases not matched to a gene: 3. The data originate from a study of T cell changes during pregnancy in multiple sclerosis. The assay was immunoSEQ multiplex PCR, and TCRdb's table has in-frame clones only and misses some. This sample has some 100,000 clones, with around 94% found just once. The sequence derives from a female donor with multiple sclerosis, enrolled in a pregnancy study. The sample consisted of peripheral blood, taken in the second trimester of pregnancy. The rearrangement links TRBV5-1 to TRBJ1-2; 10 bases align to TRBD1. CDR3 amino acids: CASSQGQGNGYTF. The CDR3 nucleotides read TGCGCCAGCAGCCAGGGACAGGGGAATGGCTACACCTTC.